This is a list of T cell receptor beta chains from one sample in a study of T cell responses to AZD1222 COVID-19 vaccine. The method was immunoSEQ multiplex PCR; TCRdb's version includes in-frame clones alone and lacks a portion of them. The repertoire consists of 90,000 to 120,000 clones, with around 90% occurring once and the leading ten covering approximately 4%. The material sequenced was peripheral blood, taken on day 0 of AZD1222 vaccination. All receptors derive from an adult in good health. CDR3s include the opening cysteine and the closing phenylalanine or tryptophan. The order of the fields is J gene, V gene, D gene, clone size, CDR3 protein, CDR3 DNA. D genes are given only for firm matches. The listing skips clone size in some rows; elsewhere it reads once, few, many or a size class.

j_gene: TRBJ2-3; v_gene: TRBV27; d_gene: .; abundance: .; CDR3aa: CASSLSFRTDTQYF; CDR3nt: TGTGCCAGCAGTTTATCTTTTAGAACAGATACGCAGTATTTT
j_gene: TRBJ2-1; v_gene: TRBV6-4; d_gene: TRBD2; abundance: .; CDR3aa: CASSDRAGEVNEQFF; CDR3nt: TGTGCCAGCAGTGACCGAGCGGGAGAGGTCAATGAGCAGTTCTTC
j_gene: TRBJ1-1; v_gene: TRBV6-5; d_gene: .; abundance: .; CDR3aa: CATSIRAYYEAFF; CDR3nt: TGTGCCACCTCCATTCGGGCCTATTATGAGGCTTTCTTT
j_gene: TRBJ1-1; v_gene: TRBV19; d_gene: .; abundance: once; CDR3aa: CASIYGATEAFF; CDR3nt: TGTGCCAGTATTTATGGAGCCACTGAAGCTTTCTTT
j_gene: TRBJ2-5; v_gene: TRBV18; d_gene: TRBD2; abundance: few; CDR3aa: CASSLEVPLSGGETQYF; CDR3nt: TGTGCCAGCTCACTCGAGGTCCCACTTAGCGGGGGTGAGACCCAGTACTTC
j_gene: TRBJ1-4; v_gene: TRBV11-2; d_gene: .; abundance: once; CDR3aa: CASSLVVRQGNEKLFF; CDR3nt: TGTGCCAGCAGCTTAGTCGTACGCCAGGGGAACGAAAAACTGTTTTTT
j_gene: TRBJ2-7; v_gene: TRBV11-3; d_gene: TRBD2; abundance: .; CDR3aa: CASSSMTSGSHEQYF; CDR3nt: TGTGCCAGCAGCTCCATGACTAGCGGGAGCCACGAGCAGTACTTC
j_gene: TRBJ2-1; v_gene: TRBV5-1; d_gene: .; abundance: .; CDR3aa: CASSLARNPYNEQFF; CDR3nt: TGCGCCAGCAGCTTGGCGCGGAACCCCTACAATGAGCAGTTCTTC
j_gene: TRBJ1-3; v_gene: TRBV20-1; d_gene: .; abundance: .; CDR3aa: CSARMANTIYF; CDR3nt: TGCAGTGCTAGGATGGCAAACACCATATATTTT
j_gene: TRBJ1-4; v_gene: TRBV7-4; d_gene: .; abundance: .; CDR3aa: CASSLNRVSKGGVFF; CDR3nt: TGTGCCAGCAGCTTGAACAGGGTCTCGAAGGGAGGAGTGTTTTTT
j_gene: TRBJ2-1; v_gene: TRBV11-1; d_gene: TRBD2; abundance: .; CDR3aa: CASSFRTSPGNEQFF; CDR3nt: TGTGCCAGCAGCTTTCGGACTAGTCCAGGTAATGAGCAGTTCTTC
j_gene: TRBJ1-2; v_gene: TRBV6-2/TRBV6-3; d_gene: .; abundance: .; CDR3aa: CASSSLQGMNGYTF; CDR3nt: TGTGCCAGCAGCTCCCTACAGGGCATGAATGGCTACACCTTC
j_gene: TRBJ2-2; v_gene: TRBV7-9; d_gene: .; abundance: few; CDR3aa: CASEGGELFF; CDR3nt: TGTGCCAGCGAAGGCGGGGAGCTGTTTTTT
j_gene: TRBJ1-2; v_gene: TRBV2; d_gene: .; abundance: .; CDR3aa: CASSVTSADAGADF; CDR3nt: TGTGCCAGCAGTGTAACGTCGGCGGATGCGGGGGCAGACTTC
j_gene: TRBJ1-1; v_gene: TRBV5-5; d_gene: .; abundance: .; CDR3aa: CASGLVIGVGTEAFF; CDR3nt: TGTGCCAGCGGCTTAGTGATAGGGGTGGGCACTGAAGCTTTCTTT
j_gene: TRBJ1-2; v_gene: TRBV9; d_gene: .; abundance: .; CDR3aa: CASSVAEGGYGYTF; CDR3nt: TGTGCCAGCAGCGTAGCGGAGGGAGGGTATGGCTACACCTTC
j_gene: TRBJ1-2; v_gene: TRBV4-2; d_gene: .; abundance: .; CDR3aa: CASSHRTSYGYTF; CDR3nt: TGTGCCAGCAGCCACCGGACAAGCTATGGCTACACCTTC
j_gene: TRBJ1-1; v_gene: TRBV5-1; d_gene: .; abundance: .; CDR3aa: CASSLSRTEAFF; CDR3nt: TGCGCCAGCAGCTTATCTAGGACTGAAGCTTTCTTT
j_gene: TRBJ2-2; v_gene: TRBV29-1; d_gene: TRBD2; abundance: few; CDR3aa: CSACSGHRTSGNTGELFF; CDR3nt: TGCAGCGCATGCTCGGGACACAGGACTAGCGGGAACACCGGGGAGCTGTTTTTT
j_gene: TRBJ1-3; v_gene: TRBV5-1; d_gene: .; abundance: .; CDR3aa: CASSLVPTSGNTIYF; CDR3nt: TGCGCCAGCAGCTTGGTTCCGACATCTGGAAACACCATATATTTT
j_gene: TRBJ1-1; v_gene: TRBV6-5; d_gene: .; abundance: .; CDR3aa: CASRAGGGREAFF; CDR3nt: TGTGCCAGCAGGGCGGGGGGAGGTCGGGAAGCTTTCTTT
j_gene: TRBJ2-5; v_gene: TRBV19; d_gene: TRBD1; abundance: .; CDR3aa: CASSRTGLGQETQYF; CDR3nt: TGTGCCAGTAGTAGGACAGGGCTGGGGCAAGAGACCCAGTACTTC
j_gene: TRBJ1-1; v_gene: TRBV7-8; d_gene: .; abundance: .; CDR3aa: CASSPHEQNTEAFF; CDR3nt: TGTGCCAGCAGCCCCCATGAACAGAACACTGAAGCTTTCTTT
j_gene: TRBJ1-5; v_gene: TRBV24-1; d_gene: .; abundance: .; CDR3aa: CATSAGVGQPQHF; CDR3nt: TGTGCCACCAGTGCCGGGGTGGGTCAGCCCCAGCATTTT
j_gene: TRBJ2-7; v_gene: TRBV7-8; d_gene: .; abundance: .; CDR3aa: CASSLGGGYEQYF; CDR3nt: TGTGCCAGCAGCTTAGGAGGGGGCTACGAGCAGTACTTC
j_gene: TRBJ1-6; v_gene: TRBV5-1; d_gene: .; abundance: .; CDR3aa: CATKEGLWDNSPLHF; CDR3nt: TGCGCCACCAAGGAGGGACTTTGGGATAATTCACCCCTCCACTTT
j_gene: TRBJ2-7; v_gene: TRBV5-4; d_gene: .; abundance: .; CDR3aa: CASSSGPSPYEQYF; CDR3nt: TGTGCCAGCAGCTCTGGACCAAGTCCTTATGAGCAGTACTTC
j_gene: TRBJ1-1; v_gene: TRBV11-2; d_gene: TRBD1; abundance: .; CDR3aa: CASSLLPTGVNTEAFF; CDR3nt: TGTGCCAGCAGCTTGCTTCCCACAGGGGTTAACACTGAAGCTTTCTTT
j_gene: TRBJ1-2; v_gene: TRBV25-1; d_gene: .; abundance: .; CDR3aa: CASSGSGYGYTF; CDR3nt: TGTGCCAGCAGTGGGTCAGGGTATGGCTACACCTTC
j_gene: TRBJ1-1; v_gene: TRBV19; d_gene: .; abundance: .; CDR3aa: CASSDGANTEAFF; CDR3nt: TGTGCCAGTAGCGACGGAGCTAACACTGAAGCTTTCTTT
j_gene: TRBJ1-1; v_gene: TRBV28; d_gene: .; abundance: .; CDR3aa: CASSLWGAPNTEAFF; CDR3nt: TGTGCCAGCAGTTTATGGGGAGCACCGAACACTGAAGCTTTCTTT
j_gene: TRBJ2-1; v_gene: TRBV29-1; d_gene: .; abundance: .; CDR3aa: CSVANHQLGGLNNEQFF; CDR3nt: TGCAGCGTTGCAAACCACCAGCTAGGGGGGTTAAACAATGAGCAGTTCTTC
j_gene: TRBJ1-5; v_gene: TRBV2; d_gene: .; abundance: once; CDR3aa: CASREQPVYLSPQHF; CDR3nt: TGTGCCAGCAGGGAGCAGCCTGTCTATCTGAGCCCCCAGCATTTT
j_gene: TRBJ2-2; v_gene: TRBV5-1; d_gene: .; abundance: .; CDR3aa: CASSLGLPGTGELFF; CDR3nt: TGCGCCAGCAGCTTGGGCCTCCCAGGGACCGGGGAGCTGTTTTTT
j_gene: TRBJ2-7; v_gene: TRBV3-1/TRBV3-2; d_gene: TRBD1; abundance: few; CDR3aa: CASSQVVTGGSEQYF; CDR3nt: TGTGCCAGCAGCCAAGTGGTGACAGGGGGCTCCGAGCAGTACTTC
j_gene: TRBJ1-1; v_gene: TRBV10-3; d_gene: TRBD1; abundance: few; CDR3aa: CAISERQGWNTEAFF; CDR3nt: TGTGCCATCAGTGAGCGACAGGGCTGGAACACTGAAGCTTTCTTT
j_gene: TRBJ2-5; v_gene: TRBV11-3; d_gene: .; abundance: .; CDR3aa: CASSLGDGETQYF; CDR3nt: TGTGCCAGCAGCTTAGGGGACGGAGAGACCCAGTACTTC
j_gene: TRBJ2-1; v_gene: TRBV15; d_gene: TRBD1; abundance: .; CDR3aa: CATSRDRAYNEQFF; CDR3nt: TGTGCCACCAGCCGGGACAGGGCATACAATGAGCAGTTCTTC
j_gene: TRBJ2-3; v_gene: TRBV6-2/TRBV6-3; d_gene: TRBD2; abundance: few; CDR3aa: CASSLPSGRGADTQYF; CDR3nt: TGTGCCAGCAGCCTACCTAGCGGGAGAGGGGCAGATACGCAGTATTTT
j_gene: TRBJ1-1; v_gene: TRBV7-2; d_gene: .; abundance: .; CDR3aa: CASSLVRGTTEAFF; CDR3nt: TGTGCCAGCAGCTTAGTAAGGGGGACCACTGAAGCTTTCTTT
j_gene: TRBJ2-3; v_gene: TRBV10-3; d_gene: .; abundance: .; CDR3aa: CAISEGGGTDTQYF; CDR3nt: TGTGCCATCAGTGAGGGAGGGGGCACAGATACGCAGTATTTT
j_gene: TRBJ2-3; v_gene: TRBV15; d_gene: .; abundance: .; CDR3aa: CATTLGGGRGDTQYF; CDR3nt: TGTGCCACCACCCTAGGGGGGGGGCGCGGAGATACGCAGTATTTT
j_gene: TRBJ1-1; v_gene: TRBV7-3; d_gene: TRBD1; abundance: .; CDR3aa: CASSLTHDRGREAFF; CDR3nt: TGTGCCAGCAGCTTAACTCATGACAGGGGGAGGGAAGCTTTCTTT
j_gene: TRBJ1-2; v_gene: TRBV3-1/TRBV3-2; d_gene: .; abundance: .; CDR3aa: CASSSPSDAFYGYTF; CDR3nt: TGTGCCAGCAGCTCGCCTAGTGACGCCTTCTATGGCTACACCTTC
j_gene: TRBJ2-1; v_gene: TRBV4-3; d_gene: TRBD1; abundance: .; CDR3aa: CASSQDPAGTGINEQFF; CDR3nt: TGCGCCAGCAGCCAAGATCCCGCCGGGACAGGGATCAATGAGCAGTTCTTC
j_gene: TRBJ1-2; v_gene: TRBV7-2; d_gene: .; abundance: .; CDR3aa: CASSLLGIGGYGYTF; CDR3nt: TGTGCCAGCAGCTTATTAGGGATAGGCGGTTATGGCTACACCTTC
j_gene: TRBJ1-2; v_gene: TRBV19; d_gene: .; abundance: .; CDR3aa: CASSIDIQALIGGYTF; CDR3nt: TGTGCCAGTAGTATAGATATCCAGGCTCTCATCGGGGGCTACACCTTC
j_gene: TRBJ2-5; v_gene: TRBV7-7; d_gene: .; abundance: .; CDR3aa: CASSLSGSNQETQYF; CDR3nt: TGTGCCAGCAGCTTATCAGGATCTAACCAAGAGACCCAGTACTTC
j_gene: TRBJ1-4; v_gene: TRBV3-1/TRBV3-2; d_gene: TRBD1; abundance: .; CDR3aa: CASSQQTTGDKDEKLFF; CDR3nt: TGTGCCAGCAGCCAACAAACGACAGGGGACAAGGATGAAAAACTGTTTTTT